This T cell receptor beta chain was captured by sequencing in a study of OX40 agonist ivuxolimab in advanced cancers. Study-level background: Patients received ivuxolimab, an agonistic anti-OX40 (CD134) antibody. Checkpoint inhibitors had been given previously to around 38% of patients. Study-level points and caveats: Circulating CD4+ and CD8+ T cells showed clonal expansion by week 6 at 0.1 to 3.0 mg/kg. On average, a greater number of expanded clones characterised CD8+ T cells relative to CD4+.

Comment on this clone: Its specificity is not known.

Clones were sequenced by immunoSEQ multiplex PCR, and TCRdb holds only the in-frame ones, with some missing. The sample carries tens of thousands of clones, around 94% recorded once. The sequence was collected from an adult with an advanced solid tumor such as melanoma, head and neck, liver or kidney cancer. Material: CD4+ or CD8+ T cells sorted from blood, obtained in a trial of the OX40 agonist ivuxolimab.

The CDR3: CASSASGGTDTQYF. In DNA, the CDR3 is TGTGCCAGCAGCGCAAGCGGGGGCACAGATACGCAGTATTTT. The V gene is TRBV9, the J gene TRBJ2-3, with TRBD2 identical over 7 bases. CDR1 SGDLS and CDR2 YYNGEE come from the germline V gene. The CDR3 spans 14 residues. The V segment lost 3 bases and the J segment 1 base; nucleotides outside the gene matches: 2.